This passage covers 18 T cell receptor beta chains from one sample sequenced in a study of regulatory T cells in long-lasting Graves disease. Time point: persistent/refractory GD, antithyroid drugs over 5 years with positive TRAb. The authors made the TCR library using RNA they extracted from PBMCs. Sequencing libraries for TCR beta were prepared with iRepertoire HTBI primers and Arm-PCR of CDR3 regions. TCRdb used MiXCR to reprocess the multiplex PCR reads, holding one entry per CDR3 protein. The data contain around 400,000 distinct CDR3 sequences, roughly 24% of them singletons. Sequences were derived from peripheral blood mononuclear cells (PBMCs), sampled when the disease was refractory, from a patient treated with antithyroid drugs. All receptors derive from a woman in her thirties or forties with Graves disease.

The J gene is TRBJ2-3, the V gene TRBV28, with D perhaps given as TRBD1 or TRBD2 (5 bases each). Germline-derived CDR1 and CDR2 are MDHEN and SYDVKM. The CDR3 extends over 15 amino acids. Trimming took off 6 bases at V and 1 base at J, with 14 bases between the two ends. This CDR3 is CASSPYVGGTDTQYF. In DNA form, the CDR3 reads TGTGCCAGCAGCCCCTACGTGGGGGGCACAGATACGCAGTATTTT.

The sample holds many counts of this clonotype. A read error may account for a junction end that differs from germline. The J gene is TRBJ1-1, the V gene TRBV6-4; maybe TRBD1 (5 bases). In germline, CDR1 is MRHNA, CDR2 SNTAGT. There are 13 residues in the CDR3. The CDR3 region has the DNA TGTGCCAGCAGTTACTCCCAGGGTACTGAAGCTTTCTTT. Residues: CASSYSQGTEAFF.

This rearrangement joins TRBV28 to TRBJ2-3; 8 bases are a match to TRBD2. This CDR3 has 14 residues. Germline-derived CDR1 and CDR2 are MDHEN and SYDVKM. Trimming cost V 3 bases and J 2 bases; bases outside gene matches: 1. CDR3 bases: TGTGCCAGCAGTTTCGGACTAGCCACAGATACGCAGTATTTT. Its protein product is CASSFGLATDTQYF.

This clonotype was recorded many times. The chain carries TRBV28 and TRBJ2-7; 7 bases line up with TRBD1. The V gene end was trimmed by 10 bases and the J gene end by 0 bases; junction bases not matched to a gene: 9. Germline V gene sequence: CDR1 MDHEN, CDR2 SYDVKM. CDR3 size: 14 residues. Here the CDR3 reads CATQNRGLSYEQYF. The DNA of the CDR3 is TGTGCCACTCAAAACAGGGGTCTCTCCTACGAGCAGTACTTC. Together with reference TRBV28 and TRBJ2-7, the CDR3 gives the full variable domain: DVKVTQSSRYLVKRTGEKVFLECVQDMDHENMFWYRQDPGLGLRLIYFSYDVKMKEKGDIPEGYSVSREKKERFSLILESASTNQTSMYLCATQNRGLSYEQYFGPGTRLTVT.

This clonotype was observed a few times. The gene calls are TRBV7-9 and TRBJ1-1; a weak D match, TRBD1 (6 bases). CDR1 and CDR2 from the germline V gene are SEHNR and FQNEAQ (reference sequence). Trimming stripped 5 bases from V and 0 bases from J, with 22 bases between. There are 18 residues in the CDR3. CDR3: CASSVTRQVFGMNTEAFF. In DNA form, the CDR3 reads TGTGCCAGCAGCGTAACTAGACAGGTGTTTGGAATGAACACTGAAGCTTTCTTT. The full variable domain, in which reference TRBV7-9 and TRBJ1-1 provide the parts outside the CDR3, is DTGVSQNPRHKITKRGQNVTFRCDPISEHNRLYWYRQTLGQGPEFLTYFQNEAQLEKSRLLSDRFSAERPKGSFSTLEIQRTEQGDSAMYLCASSVTRQVFGMNTEAFFGQGTRLTVV.

This clonotype was recorded a few times. The V and J genes are TRBV5-1 and TRBJ1-1; 7 nucleotides align to TRBD1. The CDR3 consists of 16 residues. The V segment lost 5 bases and the J segment 0 bases; nucleotides outside the gene matches: 10. Germline loops: CDR1 SGHRS, CDR2 YFSETQ. In DNA form, the CDR3 reads TGCGCCAGCAGAGCCTGGACAGGCGGGATGAACACTGAAGCTTTCTTT. Its translation is CASRAWTGGMNTEAFF.

This clonotype has more than one count but fewer than ten. V usage is TRBV19 and J usage is TRBJ1-1; D possibly corresponds to TRBD1 (5 bases). CDR3 length: 15 residues. V dropped 5 bases and J dropped 1 base, with 14 bases sitting between them. Germline V gene data show CDR1 as LNHDA and CDR2 as SQIVND (reference sequence). The CDR3 DNA follows: TGTGCCAGTAGTCTCGGGCCGGGGCGGAACACTGAAGCTTTCTTT. It specifies CASSLGPGRNTEAFF.

The chain uses TRBV27 and TRBJ2-7; 8 bases align to TRBD2. With 7 bases clipped from V and 4 bases from J, the junction kept 27 bases outside the gene matches. CDR3 length: 20 residues. Germline CDR1 MNHEY, CDR2 SMNVEV (reference sequence). The DNA of the CDR3 is TGTGCCAGCACTTACAACACCCCCCAGCGGGAGTCTAAGAAGGATTACGAGCAGTACTTC. Translating it yields CASTYNTPQRESKKDYEQYF.

Concerning this clonotype: A much larger clone lies a single base off, so this may be a read error. The chain uses TRBV28 and TRBJ2-7; D is possibly TRBD1 (6 bases). The CDR3 consists of 17 residues. Germline V lookup: CDR1 MDHEN, CDR2 SYDVKM. CDR3 sequence (DNA): TGTGCCAGCGGTTTAGGTCGACCCAACAGGGCTAACTACGAGCAGTACTTC. Amino acids: CASGLGRPNRANYEQYF.

This clonotype was recorded many times. One end of the junction varies from germline; a read error may be responsible. The chain is built from TRBV20-1 and TRBJ2-5; TRBD1 agrees at 7 bases. This CDR3 has 12 residues. CDR1 and CDR2 from the germline V gene are DFQATT and SNEGSKA (reference sequence). CDR3 loop: CSARLTSDRDTF. CDR3 bases: TGCAGTGCTAGATTAACCAGTGACAGGGATACATTC.

This clonotype was seen only a few times. The V call is TRBV20-1, the J call TRBJ2-5; 8 bases match TRBD1. Trimming took 2 bases from V and 5 from J; bases not matched to a gene: 10. The germline V gene encodes CDR1 DFQATT and CDR2 SNEGSKA (reference sequence). CDR3 length: 15 amino acids. The CDR3 reads CSARPGQGRIETQYF. The CDR3 coding sequence is TGCAGTGCTAGACCCGGACAGGGCCGTATCGAGACCCAGTACTTC.

The rearrangement uses TRBV7-9 and TRBJ1-5; D not certain. V was trimmed by 2 bases and J by 7 bases, leaving 12 bases between them. Germline loops: CDR1 SEHNR, CDR2 FQNEAQ (reference sequence). CDR3 length: 14 residues. The CDR3 reads CASSLITDRQPQHF. The CDR3 DNA is TGTGCCAGCAGCTTAATTACGGACCGGCAGCCCCAGCATTTT.

There are many counts of this clonotype. V gene TRBV7-3 combines with J gene TRBJ2-1; D tentatively reads TRBD1 or TRBD2 (5 bases each). The V gene's germline CDR1 is SGHTA and CDR2 FQGTGA. The length of the CDR3 is 11 residues. V shed 7 bases and J shed 13 bases, with 14 bases lying between them. Here the CDR3 reads CASIQRGQQFF. CDR3 DNA sequence: TGTGCCAGCATTCAACGGGGCCAACAGTTCTTC.

The chain uses TRBV20-1 and TRBJ1-3; D unresolved. V lost 1 base, J lost 1 base, and 2 bases lay in between. Per the germline V gene, CDR1 is DFQATT and CDR2 is SNEGSKA (reference sequence). The CDR3 is 12 residues long. The CDR3 DNA sequence: TGCAGTGCTAGAGTTTCTGGAAACACCATATATTTT. Translation: CSARVSGNTIYF.

A remark on this clonotype: A much bigger clone sits one base away, suggesting this may be a read error. The final CDR3 position lacks the conserved phenylalanine or tryptophan, pointing to a likely read error. The chain combines TRBV27 with TRBJ2-5; D possibly corresponds to TRBD2 (6 bases). The CDR3 has 13 residues. V was cut by 4 bases and J by 4 bases, with 10 bases left in between. Per the germline V gene, CDR1 is MNHEY and CDR2 is SMNVEV (reference sequence). This chain's CDR3 is CASSSLARETQYL. The DNA of the CDR3 is TGTGCCAGCAGTTCGCTAGCGAGAGAGACCCAGTACCTC.

In this sample, this clonotype turned up many times. Compared with germline, one end of the junction differs, possibly owing to a read error. For the CDR3, the DNA is TGCAGTGCTAGACCGACTAGCGCGGGAGAGACCCAATACTTC. Translated: CSARPTSAGETQYF. The chain employs TRBV20-1 and TRBJ2-5; 8 nucleotides match TRBD2. This CDR3 comprises 14 residues. CDR1 is DFQATT, CDR2 SNEGSKA, per germline (reference sequence).

This clonotype was observed a few times. The chain has TRBV11-3 and TRBJ2-7, with 8 positions matching TRBD2. The CDR3 contains 14 residues. CDR1 SGHNT and CDR2 YENEEA come from the germline V gene. Trimming cost V 10 bases and J 3 bases; bases outside gene matches: 11. CDR3 residues: CAIPEGREGYEQYF. The CDR3 region has the DNA TGTGCCATCCCCGAAGGACGGGAGGGCTACGAGCAGTACTTC.

This clonotype was counted at least ten times. The chain joins TRBV11-2 to TRBJ2-7; D perhaps matches TRBD1 (6 bases). The CDR3 consists of 13 residues. Germline loops: CDR1 SGHAT, CDR2 FQNNGV. Trimming took off 3 bases at V and 2 bases at J, with 8 bases between the two ends. CDR3 DNA: TGTGCCAGCAGCTTCGGACAGCCCTACGAGCAGTACTTC. Protein sequence: CASSFGQPYEQYF.